This paragraph reports one TCR beta chain. It has no known antigen specificity. There are no base qualities to consult, and no much larger clone falls within one base. Other DNA sequences in this sample translate to the same CDR3. These data belong to a study of blood T cell repertoires in COVID-19 (TCRdb year 2020). Notes on the research overall: The collaborator samples originated in the United States, Italy and Spain and spanned the acute and convalescent phases of COVID-19. The material from the prospective study consisted of cDNA or gDNA derived from T cells, B-cell-depleted T cells, or PBMCs. Deeply sampled blood TCRbeta repertoires from subjects exposed to, actively infected with, or recovered from COVID-19 were included in the dataset. The repertoires were made available in a free public database intended to serve as a resource for research on the immune response to SARS-CoV-2. The samples were drawn from two sources: the first 160 participants of the ongoing ImmuneRACE study, and some 1,300 subjects contributed by 6 global collaborators. Nearly every sample came with metadata listing a de-identified subject ID, COVID-19 status, age in years and sex. HLA class I and class II types, where available, came from metadata supplied by the sample provider rather than from assay-based typing.

Inclusive of the bounding cysteine and phenylalanine, the CDR3 is 13 residues long. Here the CDR3 DNA is all that survives: 39 bases in frame from base 1. For CDR1 and CDR2, the germline V gene (reference sequence) lists MNHEY and SMNVEV. The germline V and J ends show losses of 4 bases and 4 bases respectively, and no gene match explains 3 bases of the junction. TCRbeta CDR3 regions were amplified from genomic DNA using the immunoSEQ Assay, a bias-controlled multiplex PCR. The source study handled its data this way. The number of nucleated cells in each sample was estimated by amplification of reference gene primers within the assay. Sequence reads were collapsed and filtered to measure the absolute abundance of every unique TCRbeta CDR3 rearrangement. Productive Simpson clonality was computed per sample as the square root of Simpson's diversity index over productive rearrangements. TCRdb took over this immuneACCESS table, retaining in-frame rearrangements with V and J assigned. Such tables are incomplete; in checked studies, under half of the missing clones stem from an unresolved V gene, and the remainder is unexplained. From that table come the V and J calls and clone size; the DNA was used to work out D and trimming. This sample comprises around 500,000 clones, approximately 88% of them detected only once. Less than 2% of the sample is in the top ten clones.

The full study reports these points: Clinical and demographic metadata were provided uncurated, with the amount varying by source and participant.

Enrolling through a virtual design, the prospective study's participants ranged in age from roughly 18 to 89 years and lived across 24 United States geographic areas. In the prospective study, cohorts were assigned on the basis of participant-reported clinical history obtained from a screening survey and a study questionnaire. For ImmuneRACE Cohort 3, a participant was defined as recovered based on two consecutive negative NP/OP PCR tests, clearance by a healthcare professional, or resolution of symptoms. In the prospective study, mobile phlebotomists collected whole blood, serum and a nasopharyngeal or oropharyngeal swab from each participant. Additional blood draws and questionnaires over a 2-month period could optionally be provided by prospective study participants. Blood samples from the prospective study were shipped frozen or at room temperature prior to DNA extraction.

The TCR sequence derives from a woman in her 40s who had recovered from COVID-19. The chain employs TRBV27 and TRBJ1-2; the central 7 bases match TRBD1. Sequencing was performed on PBMCs or T cells enriched from blood (not recorded which). In nucleotide form, the sequence is TGTGCCAGCAGTTCCGGGACAGCCTATGGCTACACCTTC. It codes for CASSSGTAYGYTF.